One and the same sample provided the 10 T cell receptor beta chains below, sequenced in a study of neurological immune-mediated disorders. TCRdb analysed the 5' RACE reads with MiXCR anew, one entry per CDR3 protein. The sample holds more than 55,000 distinct CDR3 sequences, under 30% seen once. As to time point: technical triplicate 2. Material for sequencing was PBMCs. The receptor set was obtained from a man aged 60 to 69 with HTLV-1-associated myelopathy (HAM/TSP).

This clonotype has a count of ten or more. This chain joins TRBV20-1 and TRBJ2-2, with a weak D call TRBD1 (5 bases). Germline V CDR1 and CDR2: DFQATT, SNEGSKA (reference sequence). The CDR3 is made up of 15 amino acids. Trimming took 6 bases from V and 0 from J, leaving 14 bases between them. The CDR3 reads CSAIDRYANTGELFF. CDR3 nucleotide sequence: TGCAGTGCCATCGACAGATACGCGAACACCGGGGAGCTGTTTTTT.

At least ten counts were recorded for this clonotype. This chain links TRBV5-1 with TRBJ2-3, with 8 bases lining up with TRBD1. The CDR3 is 16 residues long. Germline V CDR1 and CDR2: SGHRS, YFSETQ. J lost 3 bases, V lost 3 bases, and 9 bases had no gene match. The CDR3 is CASSSQGAKSTDTQYF. In nucleotides, the CDR3 is TGCGCCAGCAGCTCCCAGGGGGCCAAGTCAACAGATACGCAGTATTTT.

This clonotype came up a few times. This chain joins TRBV6-1 and TRBJ2-1; 10 bases agree with TRBD2. The ends lost 6 bases at V and 7 bases at J; junction bases unmatched: 21. This CDR3 is 19 amino acids long. Germline assignment: CDR1 MNHNS and CDR2 SASEGT. As DNA, the CDR3 is TGTGCCAGCAGGTTCCGGGACATCCTACTAGCGGGGCGGAGTAATGAGCAGTTCTTC. It codes for CASRFRDILLAGRSNEQFF.

The J gene is TRBJ2-6, the V gene TRBV7-9, with D maybe TRBD2 (6 bases). The CDR3 length is 20 residues. Trimming shortened V by 1 base and J by 4 bases, and 23 bases separated the two germline ends. Germline V lookup: CDR1 SEHNR, CDR2 FQNEAQ (reference sequence). CDR3 coding DNA: TGTGCCAGCAGCTTAGGGGGGGTAGGGGCCCCTCGCCGGGGGGCCAACGTCCTGACTTTC. Translating it yields CASSLGGVGAPRRGANVLTF.

The gene calls are TRBV6-5 and TRBJ1-2, with D unclear. Germline V lookup: CDR1 MNHEY, CDR2 SVGAGI. The CDR3 contains 13 residues. V lost 8 bases to trimming and J lost 7 bases, with 17 bases between them. CDR3 bases: TGTGCCAGCGCTAGGGTTGGGATTCCTGGCTACACCTTC. This sequence encodes CASARVGIPGYTF.

In this sample, this clonotype turned up many times. The chain has TRBV5-5 and TRBJ1-2; D uncertain. Per germline, CDR1 SGHKS and CDR2 YYEKEE (reference sequence). The CDR3 has 13 amino acids. Trimming removed 4 bases from V and 4 bases from J, with 11 bases in between. The DNA of the CDR3 is TGTGCCAGCAGCCCTATTCAGGCCTATGGCTACACCTTC. This sequence encodes CASSPIQAYGYTF.

In its sample, this clonotype was seen many times. The genes are TRBV11-2 and TRBJ1-1, with D perhaps TRBD1 (6 bases). The CDR3 has 14 amino acids. The V end was cut by 0 bases, the J end by 4 bases, with 9 bases between. The V gene's germline CDR1 is SGHAT and CDR2 FQNNGV. CDR3 in DNA: TGTGCCAGCAGCTTAGAAGGGGGTGTCACTGAAGCTTTCTTT. It encodes CASSLEGGVTEAFF.

This clonotype was detected once. DNA for the CDR3: TGTGCCAGCAGCCAAGAGACCAAGAGACCTCACAAGGGAAAGCAGTTCTTC. Amino acid sequence: CASSQETKRPHKGKQFF. The J gene is TRBJ2-1, the V gene TRBV14; no firm D call. CDR1 and CDR2 (germline): SGHDN, FVKESK. CDR3 size: 17 residues. V lost 0 bases and J lost 11, with 23 bases in between.

This clonotype was picked up many times. The chain links TRBV6-2 or TRBV6-3 to TRBJ1-5; possible D gene TRBD1, 5 bases. V lost 2 bases and J 7 bases, leaving 12 bases between the germline ends. Germline V gives CDR1 MNHEY, CDR2 SVGEGT. The CDR3 has 14 residues. The DNA for the CDR3 is TGTGCCAGCAGTTACGCAGGGCTGGCCCAGCCCCAGCATTTT. It encodes CASSYAGLAQPQHF.

This clonotype was recorded at least ten times. This sequence may be a read error, since a much larger clone differs from it by one base. The chain carries TRBV5-1 and TRBJ2-6; 8 nucleotides agree with TRBD1. This CDR3 region has 19 residues. Germline CDR1 SGHRS, CDR2 YFSETQ. The CDR3: CASSWETGDLKSGANVQTF. Here the CDR3 DNA reads TGCGCCAGCAGCTGGGAGACAGGGGACCTGAAATCTGGGGCCAACGTCCAGACTTTC.